The entry below describes one TCR beta chain. This receptor's antigen is unknown. The input lacks base qualities; no much larger clone sits a single base away. This record comes from a study of blood T cell repertoires in COVID-19 (dated by TCRdb to about 2020). For the wider study: The collaborator samples originated in the United States, Italy and Spain and spanned the acute and convalescent phases of COVID-19. Where HLA class I and class II types were available, the types were taken from metadata supplied by the sample provider, not from assay-based typing. The dataset comprised deeply sampled blood TCRbeta repertoires from subjects exposed to, actively infected with, or recovered from COVID-19. A de-identified subject ID, COVID-19 status, age in years and sex were almost always included in the sample metadata. The prospective study material was composed of cDNA or gDNA derived from T cells, B-cell-depleted T cells, or PBMCs. Samples were obtained from the ongoing ImmuneRACE study (first 160 participants) and from 1,200 or so subjects provided by 6 global collaborators. The repertoires were made available in a free public database intended to serve as a resource for research on the immune response to SARS-CoV-2. General findings and caveats noted by the study authors: The quantity of clinical and demographic metadata differed by source and by participant and was supplied without curation.

The germline V gene provides CDR1 SGHTA and CDR2 FQGNSA. Spanning cysteine to phenylalanine, the CDR3 consists of 14 amino acids. Of all the DNA, just the CDR3 is kept, 42 bases in frame from base 1. V and J are truncated by 1 base and 0 bases respectively, leaving an intervening sequence of 6 bases. The immunoSEQ Assay, a bias-controlled multiplex PCR, was used to amplify TCRbeta CDR3 regions from genomic DNA. The source study handled its data this way. Nucleated cell counts per sample were estimated from amplification of reference gene primers within the assay. Sequence reads were collapsed and filtered to measure the absolute abundance of every unique TCRbeta CDR3 rearrangement. For each sample, productive Simpson clonality was calculated as the square root of Simpson's diversity index over productive rearrangements. In TCRdb, the immuneACCESS table is reduced to in-frame sequences with V and J assigned. These tables do not hold every clone; where another copy was compared, an unresolved V gene accounts for under half, and the others remain unexplained. V and J calls and clone size are those listed in that table; D and trimming were worked out from the DNA. Within this sample are about 410,000 clones, with approximately 91% of them counted one time only. Of the sample, approximately 1.5% falls within the top ten clones.

In Seattle, one collaborating source enrolled patients while the infection was active and tracked those patients longitudinally over the course of disease. Whole blood was collected in K2EDTA tubes by collaborating institutions according to the institutions' own protocols. For TCRbeta analysis, collaborator samples were shipped as frozen whole blood, as isolated PBMCs, or as DNA extracted from either sample type. The TCR comes from a woman between 40 and 55 years old with COVID-19, enrolled during active disease. Sequencing used peripheral blood. Recombination linked TRBV7-2 to TRBJ1-1, with the D gene too uncertain to name. The DNA sequence is TGTGCCAGCAGCTTAGTTACGGTGAACACTGAAGCTTTCTTT. It encodes CASSLVTVNTEAFF.